The next 18 T cell receptor beta chains were all read from a single sample in a study of OX40 agonist ivuxolimab in advanced cancers. Assay: immunoSEQ multiplex PCR; the TCRdb copy retains only in-frame clones and omits some. The sample consists of fewer than 35,000 clones, 90% of them appearing once. The sample here was CD4+ or CD8+ T cells sorted from blood, taken in a trial of the OX40 agonist ivuxolimab. These receptors came from an adult with an advanced solid tumor such as melanoma, head and neck, liver or kidney cancer.

CDR3 nucleotides: TGTGCCAGCAGCCGAATAACGATAGCGGGAGGATCAGATACGCAGTATTTT. This codes for CASSRITIAGGSDTQYF. V usage is TRBV7-2 and J usage is TRBJ2-3; 10 bases are shared with TRBD2. J gave up 4 bases and V 5 bases, and 12 bases lay outside the gene matches. Germline CDR1 and CDR2: SGHTA and FQGNSA. The CDR3 has 17 residues.

V and J are TRBV9 and TRBJ2-3; D not certain. The CDR3 loop spans 15 amino acids. The V gene lost 0 bases and the J gene lost 2 bases, with 10 bases spanning the gap. Per the germline V gene, CDR1 is SGDLS and CDR2 is YYNGEE. CDR3 residues: CASSVAPGATDTQYF. For the CDR3, the DNA is TGTGCCAGCAGCGTAGCTCCGGGTGCCACAGATACGCAGTATTTT.

The CDR3 sequence is CASSEFGQGTDTQYF. CDR3 DNA: TGTGCCAGCAGTGAATTCGGCCAGGGCACAGATACGCAGTATTTT. The chain is built from TRBV6-1 and TRBJ2-3; D is ambiguous. Looked up from germline, CDR1 is MNHNS and CDR2 is SASEGT. The CDR3 covers 15 residues. V lost 2 bases, J lost 1 base, and 10 bases lay in between.

The count of this clone is one. Here the CDR3 DNA reads TGTGCCAGCAGCATTAGCGCGGACGACTACGAGCAGTACTTC. Its translation is CASSISADDYEQYF. V is TRBV11-2 and J is TRBJ2-7; TRBD2 is a possible D gene (5 bases). The germline gives CDR1 SGHAT, CDR2 FQNNGV. The CDR3 is 14 residues long. Trimming shortened V by 5 bases and J by 3 bases, and 14 bases separated the two germline ends.

The chain recombines TRBV19 with TRBJ2-4; 7 bases are shared with TRBD1. From germline, CDR1 is LNHDA and CDR2 SQIVND (reference sequence). This CDR3 spans 16 amino acids. The ends lost 7 bases at V and 5 bases at J; junction bases unmatched: 14. CDR3 sequence reads: CASTTKKTGAQNIQYF. CDR3 bases: TGTGCCAGTACCACCAAGAAAACAGGGGCACAAAACATTCAGTACTTC. The full variable domain, its missing parts supplied by reference TRBV19 and TRBJ2-4, is DGGITQSPKYLFRKEGQNVTLSCEQNLNHDAMYWYRQDPGQGLRLIYYSQIVNDFQKGDIAEGYSVSREKKESFPLTVTSAQKNPTAFYLCASTTKKTGAQNIQYFGAGTRLSVL.

The chain combines TRBV7-9 with TRBJ2-5; D possibly corresponds to TRBD1 (6 bases). V was clipped by 5 bases and J by 2 bases, with 21 bases between them. Germline V gives CDR1 SEHNR, CDR2 FQNEAQ (reference sequence). The length of the CDR3 is 17 residues. The CDR3 sequence is CASSRTQPGEGQETQYF. CDR3 nucleotides: TGTGCCAGCAGCCGAACACAGCCAGGGGAAGGGCAAGAGACCCAGTACTTC.

V and J are TRBV6-5 and TRBJ2-3; no reliable D call. Trimming removed 3 bases from V and 2 bases from J, with 9 bases in between. The germline V gene encodes CDR1 MNHEY and CDR2 SVGAGI. The CDR3 sequence is 14 residues long. The CDR3 bases are TGTGCCAGCAGTTATTTAACGGACACAGATACGCAGTATTTT. Protein sequence: CASSYLTDTDTQYF.

This rearrangement joins TRBV7-9 to TRBJ2-7; possible D gene TRBD2, 6 bases. Trimming removed 5 bases at V and 6 bases at J, with 29 bases between. CDR3 length equals 18 residues. CDR1 and CDR2 from the germline V gene are SEHNR and FQNEAQ (reference sequence). CDR3 bases: TGTGCCAGCAGCACCCATTCCGGGACTCTTAAGGTCTTGGGCGAGCAGTACTTC. Encoded protein: CASSTHSGTLKVLGEQYF.

As to this clone: This sample includes further DNA sequences coding for the same CDR3. The chain couples TRBV28 to TRBJ2-1, with 7 bases aligning to TRBD1. The junction had 4 bases not matched to a gene; V was cut back by 6 bases and J by 2 bases. This CDR3 contains 14 residues. Germline-derived CDR1 and CDR2 are MDHEN and SYDVKM. CDR3 amino acids: CASRLGTAYNEQFF. In DNA, the CDR3 is TGTGCCAGCAGGCTGGGGACAGCCTACAATGAGCAGTTCTTC. The full variable domain, rest sourced from reference TRBV28 and TRBJ2-1, is DVKVTQSSRYLVKRTGEKVFLECVQDMDHENMFWYRQDPGLGLRLIYFSYDVKMKEKGDIPEGYSVSREKKERFSLILESASTNQTSMYLCASRLGTAYNEQFFGPGTRLTVL.

The rearrangement joins TRBV5-6 to TRBJ1-5; no reliable D call. The V gene's germline CDR1 is SGHDT and CDR2 YYEEEE. Between the trimmed V and J ends, which lost 3 bases and 3 bases, there was a span of 10 bases. The CDR3 loop spans 14 amino acids. CDR3 coding DNA: TGTGCCAGCAGCTGGGGTAGGGCCAATCAGCCCCAGCATTTT. Its protein is CASSWGRANQPQHF.

J is TRBJ2-7 and V is TRBV6-5, with D possibly being TRBD2 (8 bases). Germline V gene data show CDR1 as MNHEY and CDR2 as SVGAGI. V was clipped by 3 bases and J by 7 bases, with 19 bases between them. This CDR3 is 15 amino acids long. The CDR3 sequence: CASSYSPGGGLEQYF. Written as DNA, the CDR3 is TGTGCCAGCAGTTATTCCCCGGGAGGGGGCTTAGAGCAGTACTTC.

V gene TRBV12-5 combines with J gene TRBJ2-3; 10 positions agree with TRBD2. The germline CDR1 and CDR2 sequences are LGHNT and FRNRAP. V was clipped by 9 bases and J by 3 bases; unmatched bases: 12. There are 16 residues in the CDR3. This CDR3 is CASASASGRGTDTQYF. The CDR3 nucleotides are TGTGCTAGCGCCAGCGCTAGCGGGAGAGGGACAGATACGCAGTATTTT.

V usage is TRBV29-1 and J usage is TRBJ2-1; D remains ambiguous. The CDR3 is made up of 12 amino acids. Trimming stripped 2 bases from V and 9 bases from J, with 11 bases between. Germline V gives CDR1 SQVTM, CDR2 ANQGSEA. In nucleotides, the CDR3 is TGCAGCGTTGAATCACAGTATGGTGAGCAGTTCTTC. Its protein is CSVESQYGEQFF.

The chain links TRBV19 to TRBJ1-5; D might be TRBD1 (5 bases). The germline V and J ends were trimmed by 0 bases and 4 bases, with 13 bases remaining between them. CDR3 size: 16 residues. Germline-derived CDR1 and CDR2 are LNHDA and SQIVND (reference sequence). CDR3 sequence: CASSIDLGVGNQPQHF. CDR3 sequence (DNA): TGTGCCAGTAGTATAGATCTGGGGGTGGGGAATCAGCCCCAGCATTTT.

V and J are TRBV9 and TRBJ2-7; no firm D call. V gave up 10 bases and J gave up 6 bases, with 14 bases separating them. CDR1 SGDLS and CDR2 YYNGEE come from the germline V gene. The CDR3 has 11 amino acids. CDR3: CAVLPACEQYF. Here the CDR3 DNA reads TGTGCCGTCCTCCCGGCATGCGAGCAGTACTTC.

V usage is TRBV29-1 and J usage is TRBJ2-5; possible D gene TRBD2, 5 bases. CDR3 length equals 13 residues. Germline CDR1 SQVTM, CDR2 ANQGSEA. V dropped 5 bases and J dropped 3 bases, with 13 bases sitting between them. CDR3 protein: CSVPVTEEETQYF. The CDR3 bases are TGCAGCGTTCCAGTGACGGAGGAAGAGACCCAGTACTTC.

The rearrangement joins TRBV6-1 to TRBJ1-1; D is unresolved. V shed 5 bases and J shed 0 bases, with 13 bases lying between them. The germline V gene encodes CDR1 MNHNS and CDR2 SASEGT. The CDR3 spans 15 residues. CDR3: CASSIGRNMNTEAFF. The CDR3, as DNA: TGTGCCAGCAGTATAGGGCGCAACATGAACACTGAAGCTTTCTTT.

The gene calls are TRBV6-1 and TRBJ2-3; D is possibly TRBD2 (5 bases). V lost 10 bases, J lost 1 base, and 15 bases lay in between. The CDR3 totals 14 residues. Germline lookup yields CDR1 MNHNS and CDR2 SASEGT. CDR3: CATDPLVRTDTQYF. CDR3 DNA sequence: TGTGCCACCGACCCACTAGTACGCACAGATACGCAGTATTTT.